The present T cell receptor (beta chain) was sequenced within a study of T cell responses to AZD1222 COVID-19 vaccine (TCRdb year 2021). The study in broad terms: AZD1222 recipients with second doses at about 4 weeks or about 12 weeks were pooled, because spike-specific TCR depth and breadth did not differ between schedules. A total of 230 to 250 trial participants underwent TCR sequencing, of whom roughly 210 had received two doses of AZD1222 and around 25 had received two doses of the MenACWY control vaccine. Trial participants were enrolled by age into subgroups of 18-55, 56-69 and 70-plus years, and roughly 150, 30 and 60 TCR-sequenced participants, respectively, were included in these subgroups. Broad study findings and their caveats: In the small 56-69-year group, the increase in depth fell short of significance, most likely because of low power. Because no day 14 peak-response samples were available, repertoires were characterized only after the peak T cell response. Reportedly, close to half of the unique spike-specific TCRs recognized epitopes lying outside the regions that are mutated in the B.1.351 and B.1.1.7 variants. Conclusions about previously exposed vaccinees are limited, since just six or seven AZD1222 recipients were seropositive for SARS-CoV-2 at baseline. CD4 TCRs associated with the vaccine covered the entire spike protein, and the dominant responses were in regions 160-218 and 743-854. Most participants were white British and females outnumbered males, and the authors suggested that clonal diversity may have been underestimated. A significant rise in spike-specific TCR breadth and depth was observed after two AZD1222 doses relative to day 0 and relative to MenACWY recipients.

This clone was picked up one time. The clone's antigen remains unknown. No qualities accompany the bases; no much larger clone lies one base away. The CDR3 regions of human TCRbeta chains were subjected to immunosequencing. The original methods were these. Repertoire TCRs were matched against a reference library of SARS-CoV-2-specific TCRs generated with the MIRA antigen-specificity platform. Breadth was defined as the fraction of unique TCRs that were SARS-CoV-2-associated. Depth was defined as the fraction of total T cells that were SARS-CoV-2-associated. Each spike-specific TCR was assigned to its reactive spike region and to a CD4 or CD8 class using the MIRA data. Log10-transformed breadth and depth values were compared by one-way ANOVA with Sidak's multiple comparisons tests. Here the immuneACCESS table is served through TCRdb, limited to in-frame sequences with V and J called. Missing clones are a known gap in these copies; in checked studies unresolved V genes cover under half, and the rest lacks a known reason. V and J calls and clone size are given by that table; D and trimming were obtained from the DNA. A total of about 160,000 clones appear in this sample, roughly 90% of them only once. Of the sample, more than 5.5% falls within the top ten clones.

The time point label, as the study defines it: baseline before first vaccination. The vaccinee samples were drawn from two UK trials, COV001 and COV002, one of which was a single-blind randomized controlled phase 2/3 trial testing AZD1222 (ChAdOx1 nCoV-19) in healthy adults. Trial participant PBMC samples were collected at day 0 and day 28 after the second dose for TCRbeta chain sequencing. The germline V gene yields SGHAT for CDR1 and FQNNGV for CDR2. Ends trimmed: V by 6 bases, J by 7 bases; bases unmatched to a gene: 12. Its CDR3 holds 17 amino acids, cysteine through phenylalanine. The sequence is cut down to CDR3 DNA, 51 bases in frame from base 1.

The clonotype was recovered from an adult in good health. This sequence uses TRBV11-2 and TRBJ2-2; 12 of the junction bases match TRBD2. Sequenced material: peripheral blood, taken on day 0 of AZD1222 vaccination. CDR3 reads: CASRLTTSGSKGGELFF. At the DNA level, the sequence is TGTGCCAGCAGATTAACGACTAGCGGGAGTAAGGGCGGGGAGCTGTTTTTT. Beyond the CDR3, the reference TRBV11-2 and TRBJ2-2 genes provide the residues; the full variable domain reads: EAGVAQSPRYKIIEKRQSVAFWCNPISGHATLYWYQQILGQGPKLLIQFQNNGVVDDSQLPKDRFSAERLKGVDSTLKIQPAKLEDSAVYLCASRLTTSGSKGGELFFGEGSRLTVL.